This T cell receptor beta chain was documented in a study of T cell repertoires in cytomegalovirus infection. The wider study: Indications came from public TCR beta signatures; they pointed to CMV infection and to a matching HLA type.

Many counts were recorded for this clonotype. Antigen specificity is unknown. Whole-study results and caveats: What dominated the ex vivo response were HLA-C-restricted CMV-specific TCR beta clonotypes.

TCRdb reprocessed the reads with MiXCR, giving one entry per CDR3 protein. Of about 830,000 distinct CDR3 sequences listed, about 31% were seen once; the top ten hold about an eighth. V lost 3 bases to trimming and J lost 0 bases, with 11 bases between them. The germline CDR1 and CDR2 sequences are MNHNS and SASEGT. The CDR3 consists of 15 residues. The starting material was cultured CD8+ T cells from PBMCs, obtained from culture after CMV antigen stimulation. This sequence was found in a human donor in good health (CMV status not recorded). Some clones in this sample may be carry-over from other donors' samples. This chain links TRBV6-1 with TRBJ1-2, with unresolved D. The CDR3 DNA sequence: TGTGCCAGCAGTGATTACGTGCTAGCTAACTATGGCTACACCTTC. It encodes CASSDYVLANYGYTF.